This T cell receptor beta chain stems from a study of shared clonotypes between healthy human individuals. Overall study findings and caveats: A handful of donors had 5% to 6% of their naive CD4 clonotypes in common.

Germline V lookup: CDR1 DFQATT, CDR2 SNEGSKA (reference sequence). V lost 6 bases and J 1 base, leaving 6 bases between the germline ends. This CDR3 spans 11 amino acids. This clone was picked up one time. Its antigen is undetermined. Other DNA sequences in the same sample also yield this CDR3. The donors, healthy adults who were HIV-negative, had experienced no recent acute infections or vaccinations. The authors' processing: ImmunoSEQ sequences covered only the junction and lacked quality scores; filtering therefore differed. Assay used: immunoSEQ multiplex PCR; TCRdb lists only in-frame clones, some missing. That table is the source of V, J and clone size, and D and trimming were worked out from the DNA. In the table there are about 2 million clones, roughly 96% of which are singletons.

This clonotype was obtained from a man aged 18 to 29 in good health. The chain joins TRBV20-1 to TRBJ2-5; perhaps TRBD2 as D (5 bases). What was sequenced was naive CD4+ T cells sorted from blood. Described subset: CD45RA+ positively selected. CDR3 in DNA: TGCAGTGCCAGCGGCCAAGAGACCCAGTACTTC. The encoded protein is CSASGQETQYF.